This T cell receptor (beta chain) is drawn from a study of T-cell memory formation after mild COVID-19. Looked up from germline, CDR1 is DFQATT and CDR2 is SNEGSKA (reference sequence). The CDR3 consists of 13 residues. V was pared by 6 bases and J by 10 bases, with 11 bases of the junction left unmatched. TCRdb reprocessed the 5' RACE reads via MiXCR and lists one record per CDR3 protein. The sample contains 300,000 to 400,000 distinct CDR3 sequences, around 30% of which appear only once. The TCR was taken from an adult woman who had mild COVID-19 (a few samples of this study predate the infection). Cell type and time point are not known. Sequencing was carried out using PBMCs or a T cell subset sorted from them (not recorded which). The chain links TRBV20-1 to TRBJ1-4; 7 bases line up with TRBD1. CDR3 loop: CSARDRVSVKLFF. In DNA form, the CDR3 reads TGCAGTGCCCGAGACAGGGTGTCCGTAAAACTGTTTTTT.